This T cell receptor (beta chain) appears in the sequencing data of a study of T cells in localized non-small cell lung cancer. Here immunoSEQ multiplex PCR was the method, and the copy in TCRdb shows in-frame clones only, minus some. Of under 45,000 clones detected, 65% to 90% appear once; the ten largest clones hold roughly 7.5%. Worth noting for this clone: Its antigen is still unknown.

Whole-study results and caveats: There were a median around 53 of the top 100 tumor clones appearing in adjacent lung. Only one tumor region was sequenced, so heterogeneity remains possible. The highest T cell clonality was in uninvolved adjacent lung, above tumor. Among blood samples, higher T cell density accompanied longer overall survival.

This TCR derives from a man aged 35-75 years with stage II lung adenocarcinoma. Source: PBMCs, taken before any cancer treatment.

CDR3 protein: CASSLGQGSRTDTQYF. The CDR3 coding sequence is TGCGCCAGCAGCTTGGGGCAGGGGAGTAGGACAGATACGCAGTATTTT. This chain connects TRBV5-1 to TRBJ2-3, with TRBD1 as a possible D gene (6 bases). CDR3 length equals 16 residues. Germline values: CDR1 SGHRS, CDR2 YFSETQ. V dropped 0 bases and J dropped 3 bases, with 14 bases sitting between them.